One and the same sample provided the 17 T cell receptor beta chains below, sequenced in a study of cytomegalovirus exposure and HLA in healthy donors. The PCR had 60 Vbeta and 13 Jbeta primers. The repertoire was sequenced with immunoSEQ multiplex PCR; TCRdb's copy has only in-frame clones and lacks some. The repertoire holds under 200,000 clones, with approximately 80% as singletons. The material sequenced was PBMCs. The receptors shown here come from a female donor in good health and CMV-seronegative.

The rearrangement links TRBV7-3 to TRBJ2-7; 7 nucleotides match TRBD1. Germline values: CDR1 SGHTA, CDR2 FQGTGA. Germline trimming cut 5 bases from V and 8 bases from J; bases unmatched to any gene: 12. The CDR3 has 14 amino acids. The CDR3 region is CASSPGQTQGQQYF. In DNA form, the CDR3 reads TGTGCCAGCAGCCCGGGACAGACCCAGGGGCAGCAGTACTTC.

Concerning this clone itself: The sample holds other DNA sequences that translate to the same CDR3. V and J are TRBV5-1 and TRBJ1-4, with a tentative D call TRBD1 (5 bases). Between the trimmed V and J ends, which lost 0 bases and 6 bases, there was a span of 12 bases. Germline CDR1 is SGHRS and CDR2 is YFSETQ. The CDR3 totals 15 residues. The CDR3 nucleotides read TGCGCCAGCAGCTTGGGGACAACGGGGGATGAAAAACTGTTTTTT. It is translated as CASSLGTTGDEKLFF.

This clone appeared a single time. The chain couples TRBV28 to TRBJ2-7; D might be TRBD2 (6 bases). CDR1 and CDR2 from the germline V gene are MDHEN and SYDVKM. The ends were cut back, 3 bases at V and 9 bases at J, with 15 bases in the middle. This CDR3 contains 13 residues. The CDR3 reads CASSFLGSGAQYF. As DNA, the CDR3 is TGTGCCAGCAGTTTTCTGGGGTCGGGAGCGCAGTACTTC. Looking up the rest from reference TRBV28 and TRBJ2-7 gives the full variable domain: DVKVTQSSRYLVKRTGEKVFLECVQDMDHENMFWYRQDPGLGLRLIYFSYDVKMKEKGDIPEGYSVSREKKERFSLILESASTNQTSMYLCASSFLGSGAQYFGPGTRLTVT.

J is TRBJ2-5 and V is TRBV7-6, with 10 bases fitting TRBD1. The CDR3 sequence is 17 residues long. Trimming at V came to 3 bases and at J to 4 bases, leaving 11 bases not matched to a gene. Germline CDR1 SGHVS, CDR2 FNYEAQ. The CDR3 DNA follows: TGTGCCAGCAGCTTTCGATACTCGGGACAGGGGTTAGAGACCCAGTACTTC. Translated, it gives CASSFRYSGQGLETQYF.

The genes are TRBV29-1 and TRBJ2-5; perhaps TRBD2 as D (5 bases). Germline loops: CDR1 SQVTM, CDR2 ANQGSEA. The CDR3 is made up of 11 amino acids. The ends were cut back, 7 bases at V and 11 bases at J, with 17 bases in the middle. The CDR3 DNA reads as TGCAGCGCCCTCCTAGCCGGCAAGCAGTACTTC. It yields the protein CSALLAGKQYF.

Only one count was recorded for this clone. The V and J genes are TRBV30 and TRBJ1-2; D ambiguous. Germline V lookup: CDR1 GTSNPN, CDR2 SVGIG (reference sequence). The CDR3 contains 13 residues. Deletions cut 2 bases from V and 8 bases from J, with 15 bases between. In nucleotides, the CDR3 is TGTGCCTGGAGTCGCCCTTTAGAGGAAGGCTACACCTTC. Translation: CAWSRPLEEGYTF.

This chain uses TRBV5-6 with TRBJ2-4; perhaps TRBD1 as D (6 bases). Germline lookup yields CDR1 SGHDT and CDR2 YYEEEE. V lost 5 bases, J lost 0 bases, and 12 bases lay in between. The CDR3 length is 15 residues. The CDR3 loop is CASSYRVLAKNIQYF. In DNA, the CDR3 is TGTGCCAGCAGTTACAGGGTACTAGCCAAAAACATTCAGTACTTC.

The chain uses TRBV4-3 and TRBJ1-3, with TRBD1 matching 7 bases. V lost 5 bases to trimming and J lost 6 bases; unmatched junction nucleotides: 4. Germline V gene sequence: CDR1 LGHNA, CDR2 YSLEER. The CDR3 totals 13 residues. The CDR3 region is CASSLGTVNTIYF. The CDR3 DNA follows: TGCGCCAGCAGCTTAGGGACAGTAAACACCATATATTTT.

V is TRBV2 and J is TRBJ2-3, with 12 nucleotides matching TRBD1. Germline V CDR1 and CDR2: SNHLY, FYNNEI. V dropped 6 bases and J dropped 8; count of bases not matched to a gene: 6. The CDR3 extends over 14 amino acids. The CDR3: CASRLGTGGGTQYF. For the CDR3, the DNA is TGTGCCAGCAGACTTGGGACAGGGGGCGGTACGCAGTATTTT.

In its sample, this clone was seen a few times. The chain joins TRBV27 to TRBJ1-3, with D tentatively TRBD1 (5 bases). This CDR3 has 15 amino acids. CDR1 is MNHEY and CDR2 is SMNVEV in the germline V gene (reference sequence). V shed 6 bases and J shed 3 bases, with 15 bases lying between them. The CDR3 here is CASSRAGGLGNTIYF. The CDR3 nucleotides read TGTGCCAGCAGCCGGGCTGGGGGACTTGGAAACACCATATATTTT.

This clone was detected a few times. The chain links TRBV9 to TRBJ2-1, with TRBD2 matching over 12 bases. V lost 4 bases to trimming and J lost 12 bases; unmatched junction nucleotides: 8. The CDR3 totals 14 residues. Per germline, CDR1 SGDLS and CDR2 YYNGEE. CDR3 in DNA: TGTGCCAGCAGCCCGAGACTAGCGGGAGCTATGCAGTTCTTC. This gives the protein CASSPRLAGAMQFF.

The chain uses TRBV28 and TRBJ1-5, with TRBD1 identical over 7 bases. Germline CDR1 and CDR2: MDHEN and SYDVKM. V lost 7 bases, J lost 4 bases, and 10 bases stayed unmatched. This CDR3 is 15 amino acids long. The CDR3 DNA follows: TGTGCCAGCAAGTGGGAACAGGGGATAAATCAGCCCCAGCATTTT. Amino acids: CASKWEQGINQPQHF.

The chain employs TRBV19 and TRBJ1-5; 7 nucleotides agree with TRBD1. The CDR3 totals 15 residues. In germline, CDR1 is LNHDA, CDR2 SQIVND (reference sequence). V lost 3 bases to trimming and J lost 9 bases; unmatched junction nucleotides: 11. The CDR3 nucleotides read TGTGCCAGTAGTATGGGGAGACAGGGTGTGTGGCCCCAGCATTTT. Residues: CASSMGRQGVWPQHF.

The rearrangement joins TRBV19 to TRBJ2-4; D perhaps matches TRBD1 (6 bases). The CDR3 runs to 13 residues. Looked up from germline, CDR1 is LNHDA and CDR2 is SQIVND (reference sequence). V gave up 6 bases and J gave up 8 bases, with 14 bases separating them. The CDR3 coding sequence is TGTGCCAGTAGCCCCAGGGGTGGGGACATTCAGTACTTC. As protein: CASSPRGGDIQYF.

This clone was counted a few times. Here the CDR3 reads CASSVVSGGTDTQYF. For the CDR3, the DNA is TGTGCCAGCAGCGTAGTAAGCGGCGGGACAGATACGCAGTATTTT. This chain uses TRBV9 with TRBJ2-3; a weak D match, TRBD2 (5 bases). Trimming pared 0 bases from V and 3 bases from J, leaving 11 bases between. This CDR3 is built from 15 residues. Germline V gene sequence: CDR1 SGDLS, CDR2 YYNGEE.

The genes are TRBV5-5 and TRBJ1-5; a weak D match, TRBD1 (6 bases). From germline, CDR1 is SGHKS and CDR2 YYEKEE (reference sequence). V shed 0 bases and J shed 7 bases, with 11 bases lying between them. The length of the CDR3 is 14 residues. CDR3 loop: CASSLVAGEQPQHF. CDR3 DNA sequence: TGTGCCAGCAGCTTGGTTGCAGGGGAGCAGCCCCAGCATTTT.

The V call is TRBV27, the J call TRBJ2-1; 9 bases match TRBD1. V dropped 6 bases and J dropped 15; count of bases not matched to a gene: 9. CDR1 and CDR2 from the germline V gene are MNHEY and SMNVEV (reference sequence). The CDR3 totals 12 residues. CDR3 nucleotides: TGTGCCAGCAGGCTTGACAGGGGGAGGCTGTTCTTC. Translating gives CASRLDRGRLFF.